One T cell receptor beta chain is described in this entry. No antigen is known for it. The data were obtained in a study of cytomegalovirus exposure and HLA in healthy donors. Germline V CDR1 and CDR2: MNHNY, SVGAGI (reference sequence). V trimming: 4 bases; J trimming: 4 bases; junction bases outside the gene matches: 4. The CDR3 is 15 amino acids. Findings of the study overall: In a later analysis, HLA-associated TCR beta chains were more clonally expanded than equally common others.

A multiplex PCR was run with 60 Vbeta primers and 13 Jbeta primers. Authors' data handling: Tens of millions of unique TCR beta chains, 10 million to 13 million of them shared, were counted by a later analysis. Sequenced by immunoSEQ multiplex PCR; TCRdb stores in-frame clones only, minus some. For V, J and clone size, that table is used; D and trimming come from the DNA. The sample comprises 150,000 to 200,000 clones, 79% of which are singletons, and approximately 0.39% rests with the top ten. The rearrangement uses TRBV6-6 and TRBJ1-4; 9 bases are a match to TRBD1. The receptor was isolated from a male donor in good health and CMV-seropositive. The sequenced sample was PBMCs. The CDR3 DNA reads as TGTGCCAGCAGTTCCGGGACAGGGATTAATGAAAAACTGTTTTTT. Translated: CASSSGTGINEKLFF.